The 13 T cell receptor beta chains below all came from one sample that was sequenced in a study of T-cell memory formation after mild COVID-19. Via MiXCR, TCRdb re-called the 5' RACE reads, giving one row per CDR3 protein. There are a few hundred thousand distinct CDR3 sequences in the sample; roughly a fifth occur only once, and under 25% lies in the top ten. The sample was PBMCs or a T cell subset sorted from them (not recorded which). The receptors shown here come from a man aged 18 to 29 who had mild COVID-19 (a few samples of this study predate the infection). Cell type and time point are not known.

This clonotype was seen a few times. J is TRBJ2-3 and V is TRBV6-5, with 8 bases identical to TRBD2. Trimming removed 0 bases from V and 6 bases from J; junction bases left unmatched: 5. The CDR3 totals 15 residues. Germline lookup yields CDR1 MNHEY and CDR2 SVGAGI. The CDR3 coding sequence is TGTGCCAGCAGTTACTCGCGGGGGGCTGGGGATACGCAGTATTTT. It encodes CASSYSRGAGDTQYF.

This clonotype was observed a few times. The chain recombines TRBV11-2 with TRBJ2-2; D might be TRBD2 (5 bases). Trimming pared 5 bases from V and 3 bases from J, leaving 13 bases between. CDR3 length: 15 residues. The germline gives CDR1 SGHAT, CDR2 FQNNGV. This chain's CDR3 is CASSQGGLHTGELFF. In DNA, the CDR3 is TGTGCCAGCAGCCAAGGAGGACTTCACACCGGGGAGCTGTTTTTT.

This chain connects TRBV2 to TRBJ2-2; 11 bases fit TRBD2. The CDR3 sequence is 16 residues long. V gave up 6 bases and J gave up 3 bases; unmatched junction bases: 6. Germline CDR1 reads SNHLY; CDR2 reads FYNNEI. CDR3 sequence (DNA): TGTGCCAGCAGCCAGACTAGCGGGGCGCACACCGGGGAGCTGTTTTTT. Translated, it gives CASSQTSGAHTGELFF.

The chain uses TRBV20-1 and TRBJ2-7, with D tentatively TRBD2 (6 bases). From germline, CDR1 is DFQATT and CDR2 SNEGSKA (reference sequence). The CDR3 consists of 15 residues. V was pared by 6 bases and J by 0 bases, with 18 bases between. CDR3 in DNA: TGCAGTGCCCAACCCGCCGCGGGACTCTCCTACGAGCAGTACGTC. Protein product: CSAQPAAGLSYEQYV.

The V and J genes are TRBV4-3 and TRBJ2-4; D gene uncertain. CDR1 and CDR2 (germline): LGHNA, YSLEER. The CDR3 is 13 amino acids. Trimming took 1 base from V and 3 from J, leaving 4 bases between them. The CDR3 nucleotides are TGCGCCAGCAGCCAAGTAGGCAAAAACATTCAGTACTTC. Translated: CASSQVGKNIQYF.

The chain carries TRBV29-1 and TRBJ1-1; maybe TRBD1 (6 bases). Germline lookup yields CDR1 SQVTM and CDR2 ANQGSEA. CDR3 length equals 15 residues. V shed 7 bases and J shed 0 bases, with 18 bases lying between them. CDR3 sequence (DNA): TGCAGCGCCAATGAGGGGGTTGGTATGAACACTGAAGCTTTCTTT. Its translation is CSANEGVGMNTEAFF.

Many counts were recorded for this clonotype. The chain couples TRBV24-1 to TRBJ2-3; 10 nucleotides match TRBD1. The ends lost 0 bases at V and 1 base at J; junction bases unmatched: 3. The germline V gene has CDR1 KGHDR and CDR2 SFDVKD. This CDR3 is 17 amino acids long. CDR3 bases: TGTGCCACCAGTGATTTGCGGGGGACAGGGGGCACAGATACGCAGTATTTT. As protein: CATSDLRGTGGTDTQYF.

This rearrangement joins TRBV2 to TRBJ1-2; D unclear. Deletions cut 11 bases from V and 4 bases from J, with 20 bases between. The CDR3 contains 14 residues. The germline CDR1 and CDR2 sequences are SNHLY and FYNNEI. The DNA for the CDR3 is TGTGCCTCAGGAGGCGAGACCGCTCTCTATGGCTACACCTTC. It translates to CASGGETALYGYTF. The full variable domain, rest sourced from reference TRBV2 and TRBJ1-2, is EPEVTQTPSHQVTQMGQEVILRCVPISNHLYFYWYRQILGQKVEFLVSFYNNEISEKSEIFDDQFSVERPDGSNFTLKIRSTKLEDSAMYFCASGGETALYGYTFGSGTRLTVV.

Concerning this clonotype: One junction end disagrees with the germline gene, perhaps due to a read error. The rearrangement uses TRBV3-1 and TRBJ1-2; 8 nucleotides agree with TRBD1. There are 14 residues in the CDR3. CDR1 is LGHDT, CDR2 YNNKEL, per germline (reference sequence). CDR3: CACSPGQGTYGYTF. CDR3 bases: TGTGCCTGCAGCCCCGGACAGGGAACCTATGGCTACACCTTC.

This clonotype has just a few counts. The gene calls are TRBV7-9 and TRBJ1-1; D is unclear. CDR3 size: 13 residues. CDR1 and CDR2 (germline): SEHNR, FQNEAQ (reference sequence). V was clipped by 2 bases and J by 13 bases, with 17 bases between them. CDR3 in DNA: TGTGCCAGCAGCTTAATCGGCGAATTCAGAGGTTTCTTT. Its translation is CASSLIGEFRGFF.

The chain is built from TRBV12-3 or TRBV12-4 and TRBJ1-2; no clear D. The CDR3 extends over 10 amino acids. V was shortened by 7 bases and J by 8 bases, with 8 bases between the two germline ends. This CDR3 is CASTPGGYTF. Here the CDR3 DNA reads TGTGCCAGCACCCCCGGGGGCTACACCTTC.

The chain joins TRBV9 to TRBJ1-4; D is unclear. The CDR3 runs to 14 residues. The V gene lost 4 bases and the J gene lost 8 bases, with 15 bases spanning the gap. Germline values: CDR1 SGDLS, CDR2 YYNGEE. CDR3 loop: CASSFGRGGEKLFF. The CDR3 DNA follows: TGTGCCAGCAGCTTTGGACGGGGTGGAGAAAAACTGTTTTTT.

This clonotype was detected a few times. This chain links TRBV28 with TRBJ2-4; tentatively, D is TRBD1 (5 bases). V was shortened by 3 bases and J by 4 bases, with 13 bases between the two germline ends. The CDR3 covers 15 residues. Germline CDR1 is MDHEN and CDR2 is SYDVKM. The CDR3 is CASSLAEAGKNIQYF. The CDR3 coding sequence is TGTGCCAGCAGTTTGGCCGAGGCAGGGAAAAACATTCAGTACTTC.